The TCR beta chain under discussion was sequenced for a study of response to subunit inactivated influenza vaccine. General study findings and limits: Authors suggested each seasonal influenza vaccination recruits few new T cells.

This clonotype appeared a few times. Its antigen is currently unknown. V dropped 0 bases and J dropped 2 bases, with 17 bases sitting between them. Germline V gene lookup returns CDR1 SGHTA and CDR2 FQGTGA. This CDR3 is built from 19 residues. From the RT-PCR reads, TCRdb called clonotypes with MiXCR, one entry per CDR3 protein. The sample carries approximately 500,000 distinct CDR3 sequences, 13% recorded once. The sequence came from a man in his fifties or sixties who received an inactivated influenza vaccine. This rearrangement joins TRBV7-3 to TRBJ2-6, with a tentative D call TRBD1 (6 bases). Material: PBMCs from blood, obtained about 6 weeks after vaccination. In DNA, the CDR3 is TGTGCCAGCAGCTTAACAGGACGACCAACAGGGCCTGGGGCCAACGTCCTGACTTTC. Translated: CASSLTGRPTGPGANVLTF.